This TCR beta chain emerged from a study of T cells in women clearing cervical HPV infection. Study as a whole: Case blood drawn at lesion detection; control blood after infection cleared. Cases' blood sampling followed lesion detection by median about 150 days (90 to 200).

TCRdb's table, derived via immunoSEQ multiplex PCR, lists solely in-frame clones and lacks some. There are about 14,000 clones in the sample, with around 21% held by the top ten. Concerning this clone: Read sequence stops 3 residues before the CDR3 end, and the germline J gene provides the missing end.

The CDR3 has 14 residues. CDR1 is SNHLY and CDR2 is FYNNEI in the germline V gene. The chain links TRBV2 to TRBJ2-4; D may be TRBD1 (5 bases). Sequencing used blood buffy coat. This TCR was sampled from a woman aged 18 to 75 with a cervical HPV16 infection that either progressed to CIN3+ or cleared (not recorded which). The CDR3 DNA, read in part, is TGTGCCAGCAGTGTGGGGCGCAGCAATCAGCCT. Amino acids: CASSVGRSNQP. The complete CDR3 reads CASSVGRSNQPQYF.